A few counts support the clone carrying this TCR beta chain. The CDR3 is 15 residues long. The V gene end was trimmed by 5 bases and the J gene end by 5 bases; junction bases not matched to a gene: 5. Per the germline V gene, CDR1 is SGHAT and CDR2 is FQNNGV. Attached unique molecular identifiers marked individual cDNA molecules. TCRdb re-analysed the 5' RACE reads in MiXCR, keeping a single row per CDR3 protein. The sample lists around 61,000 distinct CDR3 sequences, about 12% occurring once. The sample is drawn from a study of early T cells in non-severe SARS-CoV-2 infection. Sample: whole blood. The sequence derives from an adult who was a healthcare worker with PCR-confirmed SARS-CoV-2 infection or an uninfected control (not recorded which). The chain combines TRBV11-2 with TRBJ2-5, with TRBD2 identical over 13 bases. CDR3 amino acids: CASSTSGRAVETQYF. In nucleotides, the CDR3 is TGTGCCAGCAGCACTAGCGGGAGGGCCGTGGAGACCCAGTACTTC.